Below, 19 T cell receptor beta chains from the same sample are listed, as sequenced in a study of CD8+CD57+ T cells in acquired aplastic anemia. TCR beta VDJ and CDR3 profiles were obtained from a genomic DNA template. Each CDR3 protein is one row after TCRdb ran MiXCR on the reads. The sample lists roughly 120,000 distinct CDR3 sequences, under 60% occurring once. Sequencing was done on patients that had shown CD8+CD57+ cell expansion by flow cytometry. The specimen was sorted CD4+, CD8+, or CD8+CD57+ T cells (not recorded which) from PBMCs. The source of these receptors is a human donor with aplastic anemia.

V usage is TRBV20-1 and J usage is TRBJ1-2, with D perhaps TRBD1 (6 bases). The CDR3 extends over 13 amino acids. V shed 0 bases and J shed 6 bases, with 11 bases lying between them. Germline V gene data show CDR1 as DFQATT and CDR2 as SNEGSKA (reference sequence). CDR3 region: CSAREQGGHGYTF. CDR3 DNA sequence: TGCAGTGCTAGAGAACAGGGTGGTCATGGCTACACCTTC.

A few counts support this clonotype. The chain employs TRBV19 and TRBJ1-2, with D maybe TRBD1 (6 bases). In germline, CDR1 is LNHDA, CDR2 SQIVND (reference sequence). Trimming removed 10 bases from V and 2 bases from J, with 11 bases in between. CDR3 size: 12 residues. This CDR3 is CATRDRNYGYTF. The CDR3 DNA sequence: TGTGCCACGCGTGACAGGAACTATGGCTACACCTTC.

The CDR3 DNA is TGCAGCGTCGTAGGGGGGCCACAAGACTATGGCTACACCTTC. It translates to CSVVGGPQDYGYTF. The chain is built from TRBV29-1 and TRBJ1-2, with D possibly TRBD1 on 6 matching bases. V shed 6 bases and J shed 3 bases, with 17 bases lying between them. In germline, CDR1 is SQVTM, CDR2 ANQGSEA. The length of the CDR3 is 14 residues.

This clonotype turned up a few times. This chain links TRBV27 with TRBJ1-2; D is unclear. Germline lookup yields CDR1 MNHEY and CDR2 SMNVEV (reference sequence). Trimming removed 0 bases at V and 1 base at J, with 6 bases between. The CDR3 consists of 14 residues. CDR3 sequence reads: CASSLSRFNYGYTF. CDR3 coding DNA: TGTGCCAGCAGTTTATCGAGGTTTAACTATGGCTACACCTTC.

This clonotype was found once. The chain carries TRBV29-1 and TRBJ2-5, with 10 bases matching TRBD2. Losses at the gene ends were 3 bases for V and 7 bases for J; bases not matched to a gene: 8. The CDR3 has 14 residues. Germline lookup yields CDR1 SQVTM and CDR2 ANQGSEA. CDR3 sequence (DNA): TGCAGCGTTGATTTAGCGGGGGGCCAGGGGACCCAGTACTTC. Protein sequence: CSVDLAGGQGTQYF.

This CDR3 reads CSARDRGPYNSPLHF. The CDR3, as DNA: TGCAGTGCAAGGGACAGGGGACCCTATAATTCACCCCTCCACTTT. The V and J genes are TRBV20-1 and TRBJ1-6, with 10 bases matching TRBD1. V was pared by 6 bases and J by 2 bases, with 4 bases of the junction left unmatched. The CDR3 has 15 residues. From germline, CDR1 is DFQATT and CDR2 SNEGSKA (reference sequence).

This sequence joins TRBV6-2 or TRBV6-3 and TRBJ2-5; 7 bases align to TRBD2. J lost 4 bases, V lost 1 base, and 9 bases had no gene match. The CDR3 is 16 residues long. CDR1 is MNHEY and CDR2 is SVGEGT in the germline V gene. The CDR3 loop is CASSYLRAGTGETQYF. In DNA form, the CDR3 reads TGTGCCAGCAGTTACTTACGAGCGGGGACGGGAGAGACCCAGTACTTC.

The chain recombines TRBV9 with TRBJ2-1, with a weak D call TRBD2 (6 bases). The length of the CDR3 is 15 residues. Germline V lookup: CDR1 SGDLS, CDR2 YYNGEE. V gave up 2 bases and J gave up 3 bases, with 12 bases separating them. CDR3 loop: CASSVGSGHYNEQFF. CDR3 in DNA: TGTGCCAGCAGCGTGGGTAGCGGTCACTACAATGAGCAGTTCTTC.

This clonotype appeared once. The chain is built from TRBV5-6 and TRBJ1-6; D gene ambiguous. V was trimmed by 0 bases and J by 9 bases, leaving 13 bases between them. CDR3 length: 15 amino acids. The germline CDR1 and CDR2 sequences are SGHDT and YYEEEE. In nucleotides, the CDR3 is TGTGCCAGCAGCTTGGCCGCGGGCATTAGTTCACCCCTCCACTTT. This translates into CASSLAAGISSPLHF.

The chain combines TRBV25-1 with TRBJ1-6; TRBD1 matches 9 bases. From germline, CDR1 is MGHDK and CDR2 SYGVNS. The CDR3 covers 15 residues. Trimming cost V 5 bases and J 7 bases; bases outside gene matches: 6. The CDR3 DNA follows: TGTGCCAGCAGTACCGGGACAGGGATGAATTCACCCCTCCACTTT. Its translation is CASSTGTGMNSPLHF.

The sample holds many counts of this clonotype. The rearrangement links TRBV20-1 to TRBJ1-4, with TRBD1 identical over 10 bases. CDR3 size: 15 residues. After removal of 3 bases from V and 7 bases from J, the junction contained 8 bases not matched to a gene. Looked up from germline, CDR1 is DFQATT and CDR2 is SNEGSKA (reference sequence). CDR3 bases: TGCAGTGCTAGTGGGGACAGGGGTTTGGGTGAAAAACTGTTTTTT. Its protein is CSASGDRGLGEKLFF.

This chain uses TRBV9 with TRBJ1-2, with TRBD1 as a possible D gene (6 bases). Trimming removed 4 bases from V and 3 bases from J, with 13 bases in between. From germline, CDR1 is SGDLS and CDR2 YYNGEE. The CDR3 has 14 amino acids. The CDR3: CASSLTGSDYGYTF. CDR3 DNA: TGTGCCAGCAGCCTTACAGGGTCTGACTATGGCTACACCTTC. Looking up the rest from reference TRBV9 and TRBJ1-2 gives the full variable domain: DSGVTQTPKHLITATGQRVTLRCSPRSGDLSVYWYQQSLDQGLQFLIQYYNGEERAKGNILERFSAQQFPDLHSELNLSSLELGDSALYFCASSLTGSDYGYTFGSGTRLTVV.

The sample holds a few counts of this clonotype. J is TRBJ2-3 and V is TRBV27; D call uncertain. This CDR3 has 15 amino acids. Trimming left V 3 bases short and J 1 base short, with 11 bases between. Germline assignment: CDR1 MNHEY and CDR2 SMNVEV (reference sequence). CDR3 amino acids: CASSLGIGRTDTQYF. The CDR3 nucleotides are TGTGCCAGCAGTTTGGGGATCGGGCGCACAGATACGCAGTATTTT.

Only a few counts were recorded for this clonotype. The V gene is TRBV24-1, the J gene TRBJ2-1, with a tentative D call TRBD1 (5 bases). Germline V gene lookup returns CDR1 KGHDR and CDR2 SFDVKD. CDR3 size: 13 residues. V lost 7 bases, J lost 2 bases, and 8 bases lay in between. The CDR3 is CATRGRAYNEQFF. DNA for the CDR3: TGTGCCACCAGGGGGCGCGCCTACAATGAGCAGTTCTTC.

Ten or more counts support this clonotype. The chain has TRBV2 and TRBJ1-2; D is undetermined. The germline V gene encodes CDR1 SNHLY and CDR2 FYNNEI. This CDR3 is built from 11 residues. V shed 6 bases and J shed 4 bases, with 6 bases lying between them. The CDR3 DNA reads as TGTGCCAGCAGGGCTCCCTATGGCTACACCTTC. It codes for CASRAPYGYTF. Full variable domain (rest looked up from reference TRBV2 and TRBJ1-2): EPEVTQTPSHQVTQMGQEVILRCVPISNHLYFYWYRQILGQKVEFLVSFYNNEISEKSEIFDDQFSVERPDGSNFTLKIRSTKLEDSAMYFCASRAPYGYTFGSGTRLTVV.

V is TRBV15 and J is TRBJ2-6; D gene ambiguous. Germline V CDR1 and CDR2: LNHNV, YYDKDF (reference sequence). The V gene lost 0 bases and the J gene lost 0 bases, with 6 bases spanning the gap. The CDR3 covers 16 residues. The CDR3 region is CATSREKGSGANVLTF. Written as DNA, the CDR3 is TGTGCCACCAGCAGAGAGAAAGGCTCTGGGGCCAACGTCCTGACTTTC.

About this clonotype itself: A junction end diverges from the germline sequence, so it may reflect a read error. V and J are TRBV20-1 and TRBJ1-2; 8 nucleotides agree with TRBD1. The CDR3 extends over 11 amino acids. Germline V gene data show CDR1 as DFQATT and CDR2 as SNEGSKA (reference sequence). CDR3 loop: CSARADRGHTF. The CDR3 DNA sequence: TGCAGTGCTAGAGCAGACAGGGGCCACACCTTT.

This clonotype was recorded at least ten times. J is TRBJ1-2 and V is TRBV29-1, with a weak D call TRBD1 (6 bases). In germline, CDR1 is SQVTM, CDR2 ANQGSEA. This CDR3 is built from 15 residues. V shed 4 bases and J shed 2 bases, with 17 bases lying between them. The CDR3, as DNA: TGCAGCGTTGGGGGGGTTATCGGGACAAACTATGGCTACACCTTC. Its translation is CSVGGVIGTNYGYTF.

The J gene is TRBJ2-2, the V gene TRBV7-2; the D gene is possibly TRBD1 (5 bases). CDR1 is SGHTA and CDR2 is FQGNSA in the germline V gene. V lost 2 bases, J lost 6 bases, and 7 bases lay in between. The CDR3 has 13 residues. This CDR3 reads CASSLKGSGELFF. CDR3 coding DNA: TGTGCCAGCAGCTTAAAGGGGTCCGGGGAGCTGTTTTTT.